The TCR beta chain under discussion was sequenced for a study of Tregs in tolerant kidney transplant recipients. Study-wide results and caveats: This study did not directly address biological reproducibility. Findings come from small patient numbers and require larger validation. The most relevant donor-specific Treg TCRbeta repertoire apparently came from expansion with activated donor B cells.

The protocol was immunoSEQ multiplex PCR, while the TCRdb copy is restricted to in-frame clones and leaves out a portion. The data contain approximately 60,000 clones, around 80% of them singletons. Of note for this clone: Antigen specificity is unknown.

Germline V lookup: CDR1 SGDLS, CDR2 YYNGEE. V lost 0 bases and J 1 base, leaving 7 bases between the germline ends. The CDR3 length is 14 residues. Unstimulated regulatory T cells (CD4+CD25+CD127-), CD4+CD25- non-regulatory cells, CD4 and CD8 cells were FACS-sorted from thawed PBMCs. This sequence joins TRBV9 and TRBJ1-1; D not resolved. The sample consisted of CD4+ T cells from blood. The TCR comes from a human donor in good health. The CDR3 coding sequence is TGTGCCAGCAGCGTAGGCCTCCGGAACACTGAAGCTTTCTTT. It yields the protein CASSVGLRNTEAFF.